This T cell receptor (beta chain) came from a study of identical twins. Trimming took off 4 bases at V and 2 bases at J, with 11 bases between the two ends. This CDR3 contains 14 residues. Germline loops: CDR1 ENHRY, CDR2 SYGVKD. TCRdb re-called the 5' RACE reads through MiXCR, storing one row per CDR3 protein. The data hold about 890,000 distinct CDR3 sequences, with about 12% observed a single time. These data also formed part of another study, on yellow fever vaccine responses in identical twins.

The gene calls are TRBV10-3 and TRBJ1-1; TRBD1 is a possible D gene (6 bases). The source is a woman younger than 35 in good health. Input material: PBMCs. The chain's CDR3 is CAISVGGGNTEAFF. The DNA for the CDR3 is TGTGCCATCAGTGTGGGGGGCGGAAACACTGAAGCTTTCTTT.